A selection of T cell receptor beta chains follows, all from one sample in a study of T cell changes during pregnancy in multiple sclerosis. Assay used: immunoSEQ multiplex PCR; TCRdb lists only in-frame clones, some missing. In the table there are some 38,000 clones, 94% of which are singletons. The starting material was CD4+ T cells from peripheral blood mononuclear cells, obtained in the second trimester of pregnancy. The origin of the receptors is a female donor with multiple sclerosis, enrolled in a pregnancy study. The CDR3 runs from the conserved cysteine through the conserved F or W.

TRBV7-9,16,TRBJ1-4,CASSFITGIVGEKLFF
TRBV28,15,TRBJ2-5,CASSARDGGVETQYF
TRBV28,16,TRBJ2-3,CASSPSRGLESDTQYF
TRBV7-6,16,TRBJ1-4,CASSWGQGPANEKLFF
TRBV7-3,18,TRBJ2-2,CASSVTSGRASGTGELFF
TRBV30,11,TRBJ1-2,CAWRELGGYTF
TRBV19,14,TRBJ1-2,CASSSADRVNGYTF
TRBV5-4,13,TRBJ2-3,CASSYIPPDTQYF
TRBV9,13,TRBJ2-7,CASSVEEAREQYF
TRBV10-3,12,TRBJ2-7,CAIRETSTEQYF
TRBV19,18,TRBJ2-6,CASSIWTGKWFGANVLTF
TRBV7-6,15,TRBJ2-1,CASSQTGQSYNEQFF
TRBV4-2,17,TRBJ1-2,CASSQDLGKGDNYGYTF
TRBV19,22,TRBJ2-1,CASRTGGGYSGRAVGSYSEQFF
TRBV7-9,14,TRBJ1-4,CASSLGGFGEKLFF
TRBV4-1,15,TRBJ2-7,CASSRGTGSSYEQYF
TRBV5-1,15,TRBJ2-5,CASSLVASGRETQYF
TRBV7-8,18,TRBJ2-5,CASSLDGGDRGRWETQYF
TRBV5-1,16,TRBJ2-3,CASSMGGGGVADTQYF
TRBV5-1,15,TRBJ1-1,CASSLGTGWNTEAFF
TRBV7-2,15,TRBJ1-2,CASSLDSAGGAGYTF
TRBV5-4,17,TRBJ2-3,CASSLPGAGTSTDTQYF
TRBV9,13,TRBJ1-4,CASSVGHNEKLFF
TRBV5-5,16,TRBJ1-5,CASSPTPTGTFLAQHF
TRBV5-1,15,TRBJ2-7,CASSPKGAGGYEQYF
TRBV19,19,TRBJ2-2,CASRTFFGGLAENTGELFF
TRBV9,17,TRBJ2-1,CASSVDPGTGPRNEQFF
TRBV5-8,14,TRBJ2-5,CASSLGQLPQAQYF
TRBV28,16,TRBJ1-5,CASTRGYSYSNQPQHF
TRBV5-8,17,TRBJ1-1,CASNSGTGGRTNTEAFF
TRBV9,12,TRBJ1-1,CASSPPRGGAFF
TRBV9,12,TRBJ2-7,CASSVGYGEQYF
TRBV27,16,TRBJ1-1,CASSPRDRGRLAEAFF
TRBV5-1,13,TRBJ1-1,CASSLGAYTEAFF
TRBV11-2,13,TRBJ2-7,CASTLGQPYEQYF
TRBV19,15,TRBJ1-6,CASSLPQGEGSPLHF
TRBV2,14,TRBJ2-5,CASGRTGTRETQYF
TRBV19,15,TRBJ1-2,CASRPSGELIYGYTF
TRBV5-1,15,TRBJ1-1,CASSWGGTGDGGAFF
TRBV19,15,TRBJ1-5,CASSTGGYSNQPQHF
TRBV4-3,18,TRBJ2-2,CASSQGARVSQRTGELFF
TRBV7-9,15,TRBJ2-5,CASSFGLGGSETQYF
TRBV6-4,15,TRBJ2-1,CASSGLAEPRSEQFF
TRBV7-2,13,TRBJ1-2,CASSLDTNYGYTF
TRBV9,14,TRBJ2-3,CASSVVGSTDTQYF
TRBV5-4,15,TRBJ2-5,CASSRGLAGTETQYF
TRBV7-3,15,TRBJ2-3,CASSVTSGGQVTQYF
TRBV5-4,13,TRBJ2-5,CASSLQGQETQYF
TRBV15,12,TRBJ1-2,CATRPGPGGYTF
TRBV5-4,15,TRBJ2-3,CASSYGKRAGDTQYF
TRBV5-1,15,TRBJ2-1,CASSLGRGGYNEQFF